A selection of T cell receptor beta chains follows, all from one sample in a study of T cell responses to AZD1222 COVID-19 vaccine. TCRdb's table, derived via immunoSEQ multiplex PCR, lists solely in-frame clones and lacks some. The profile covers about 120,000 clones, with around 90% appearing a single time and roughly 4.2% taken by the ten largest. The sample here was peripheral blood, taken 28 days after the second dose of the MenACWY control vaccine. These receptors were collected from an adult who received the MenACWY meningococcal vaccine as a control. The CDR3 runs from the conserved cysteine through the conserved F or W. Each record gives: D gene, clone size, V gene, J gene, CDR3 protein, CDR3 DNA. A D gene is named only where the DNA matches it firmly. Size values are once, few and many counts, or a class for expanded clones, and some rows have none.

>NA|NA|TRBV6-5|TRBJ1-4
CASRYLDREGEKLFF
TGTGCCAGCAGATACCTAGACCGGGAGGGGGAAAAACTGTTTTTT
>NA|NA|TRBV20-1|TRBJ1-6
CSASTRTSYNSPLHF
TGCAGTGCTAGTACCCGGACCTCCTATAATTCACCCCTCCACTTT
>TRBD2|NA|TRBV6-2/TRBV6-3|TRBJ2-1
CASSYSGLAGGRNEQFF
TGTGCCAGCAGTTACTCCGGACTAGCGGGGGGCAGGAATGAGCAGTTCTTC
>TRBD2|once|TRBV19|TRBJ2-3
CASSRYGLAGNTDTQYF
TGTGCCAGTAGTAGGTACGGACTAGCGGGGAACACAGATACGCAGTATTTT
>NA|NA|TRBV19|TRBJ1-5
CASSIKGFGNQPQHF
TGTGCCAGTAGTATTAAGGGATTTGGCAATCAGCCCCAGCATTTT
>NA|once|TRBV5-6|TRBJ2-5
CASSLGIYQETQYF
TGTGCCAGCAGCTTGGGGATATATCAAGAGACCCAGTACTTC
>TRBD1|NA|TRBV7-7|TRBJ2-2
CASSPRVGQGVGELFF
TGTGCCAGCAGCCCCCGCGTTGGACAGGGGGTCGGGGAGCTGTTTTTT
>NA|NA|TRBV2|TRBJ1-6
CASTQNSPLHF
TGTGCCAGCACTCAGAATTCACCCCTCCACTTT
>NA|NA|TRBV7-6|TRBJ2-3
CASSLGGTDTQYF
TGTGCCAGCAGCTTAGGAGGGACAGATACGCAGTATTTT
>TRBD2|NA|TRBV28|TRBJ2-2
CASSLGLVSNTGELFF
TGTGCCAGCAGCCTGGGACTAGTTTCGAACACCGGGGAGCTGTTTTTT
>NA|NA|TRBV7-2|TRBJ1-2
CASSLVGAANYGYTF
TGTGCCAGCAGCTTAGTCGGGGCTGCTAACTATGGCTACACCTTC
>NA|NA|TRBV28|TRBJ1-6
CASSRDGGLHF
TGTGCCAGCAGTCGGGATGGGGGCCTCCACTTT
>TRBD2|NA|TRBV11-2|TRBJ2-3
CASSSTSGRTDTQYF
TGTGCCAGCAGCTCAACTAGCGGTCGCACAGATACGCAGTATTTT
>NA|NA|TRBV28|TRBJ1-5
CASSRTGTRNQPQHF
TGTGCCAGCAGCCGAACCGGGACACGCAATCAGCCCCAGCATTTT
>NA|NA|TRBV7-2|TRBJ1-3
CASRSAASGNTIYF
TGTGCCAGCCGGAGCGCCGCCTCTGGAAACACCATATATTTT
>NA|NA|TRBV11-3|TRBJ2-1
CASSLDPRVGEQFF
TGTGCCAGCAGCTTAGACCCGCGAGTGGGTGAGCAGTTCTTC
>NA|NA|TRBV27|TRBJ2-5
CASSLLGGEGTQYF
TGTGCCAGCAGTTTATTGGGAGGAGAGGGGACCCAGTACTTC
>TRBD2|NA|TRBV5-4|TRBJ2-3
CASSTKGSGRALDTQYF
TGTGCCAGCAGCACGAAGGGTAGCGGGAGGGCCTTAGATACGCAGTATTTT
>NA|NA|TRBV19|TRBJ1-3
CASSIARDVAGNTIYF
TGTGCCAGTAGTATAGCAAGGGACGTCGCTGGAAACACCATATATTTT
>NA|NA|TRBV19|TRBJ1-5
CASSISPIGRNQPQHF
TGTGCCAGTAGTATTTCTCCCATCGGACGCAATCAGCCCCAGCATTTT
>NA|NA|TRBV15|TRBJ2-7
CATSRDTQGHEQYF
TGTGCCACCAGCCGAGACACCCAAGGCCACGAGCAGTACTTC
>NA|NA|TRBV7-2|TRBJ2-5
CASSLERQETQYF
TGTGCCAGCAGCTTAGAACGGCAAGAGACCCAGTACTTC
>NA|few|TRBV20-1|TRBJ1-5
CSASSGESNQPQHF
TGCAGTGCTAGTTCAGGGGAAAGCAATCAGCCCCAGCATTTT
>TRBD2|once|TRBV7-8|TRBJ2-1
CASSVTSGRYEQFF
TGTGCCAGCAGCGTCACTAGCGGGAGATATGAGCAGTTCTTC
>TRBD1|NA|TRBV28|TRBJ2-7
CASRPPGQDGYEQYF
TGTGCCAGCAGGCCCCCGGGACAGGATGGCTACGAGCAGTACTTC
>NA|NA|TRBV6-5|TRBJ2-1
CASSYSLRDNNEQFF
TGTGCCAGCAGTTACTCGTTACGTGACAACAATGAGCAGTTCTTC
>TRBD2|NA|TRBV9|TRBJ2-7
CASSLGPTSGSYEQYF
TGTGCCAGCAGCCTAGGACCGACTAGCGGATCCTACGAGCAGTACTTC
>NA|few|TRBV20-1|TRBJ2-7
CSASVRRDGGLDEQYF
TGCAGTGCTAGTGTTCGGCGGGATGGAGGGTTGGACGAGCAGTACTTC
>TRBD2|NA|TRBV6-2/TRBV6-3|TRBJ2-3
CASSLPRLAVTDTQYF
TGTGCCAGCAGCCTACCCAGGCTAGCGGTCACAGATACGCAGTATTTT
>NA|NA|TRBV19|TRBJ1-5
CASSTRPPQHF
TGTGCCAGTAGTACCAGACCACCCCAGCATTTT
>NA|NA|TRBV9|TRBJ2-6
CASSSSRGGANVLTF
TGTGCCAGCAGCTCCTCCCGAGGGGGGGCCAACGTCCTGACTTTC
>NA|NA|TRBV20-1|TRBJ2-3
CSASNLVKVASIPDTQYF
TGCAGTGCTAGTAACCTAGTGAAAGTAGCTAGCATCCCAGATACGCAGTATTTT
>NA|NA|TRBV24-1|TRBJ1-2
CATSDLGLDYGYTF
TGTGCCACCAGTGACCTTGGGCTCGACTATGGCTACACCTTC
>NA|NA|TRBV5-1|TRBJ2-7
CASSLGVPRSYEQYF
TGCGCCAGCAGCTTGGGGGTGCCTCGCTCCTACGAGCAGTACTTC
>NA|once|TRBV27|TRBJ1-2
CASSRSAGTGSGYTF
TGTGCCAGCAGTCGTTCGGCCGGAACAGGGTCTGGCTACACCTTC